The next 16 T cell receptor beta chains were all read from a single sample in a study of blood T cell repertoires in COVID-19. Produced via immunoSEQ multiplex PCR; TCRdb's table is partial and in-frame only. The sample lists more than 80,000 clones; more than 75% were seen once. The specimen sequenced was peripheral blood. These receptors originate from a middle-aged man with acute or convalescent COVID-19.

This clone has just one count. This chain links TRBV19 with TRBJ1-1, with a weak D call TRBD1 (5 bases). V dropped 6 bases and J dropped 4 bases, with 15 bases sitting between them. Germline V CDR1 and CDR2: LNHDA, SQIVND (reference sequence). This CDR3 comprises 14 residues. The CDR3 DNA follows: TGTGCCAGTAGAGGGGTGGGAAGGAGCACTGAAGCTTTCTTT. Translating gives CASRGVGRSTEAFF.

This clone was seen a single time. V usage is TRBV3-1 (or the pseudogene TRBV3-2) and J usage is TRBJ2-1, with 10 bases that match TRBD2. Trimming removed 3 bases from V and 5 bases from J; junction bases left unmatched: 1. This CDR3 is built from 14 residues. Germline CDR1 is LGHDT and CDR2 is YNNKEL (reference sequence). CDR3 sequence: CASSHTSGNNEQFF. Here the CDR3 DNA reads TGTGCCAGCAGCCACACTAGCGGGAACAATGAGCAGTTCTTC.

This chain joins TRBV19 and TRBJ1-1; TRBD1 might be the D (6 bases). V was pared by 6 bases and J by 13 bases, with 39 bases between. This CDR3 has 19 residues. Germline loops: CDR1 LNHDA, CDR2 SQIVND (reference sequence). CDR3 nucleotide sequence: TGTGCCAGTAGGACATACAGGGACGGCGGCAGGACGCGGATTTCAGGGGTTTTCTTT. It translates to CASRTYRDGGRTRISGVFF.

The sample holds one count of this clone. V usage is TRBV30 and J usage is TRBJ1-1, with 7 bases fitting TRBD1. This CDR3 is built from 13 residues. Germline trimming cut 1 base from V and 6 bases from J; bases unmatched to any gene: 5. Germline CDR1 reads GTSNPN; CDR2 reads SVGIG (reference sequence). For the CDR3, the DNA is TGTGCCTGGAGTGGGAGGACAGGTGCTGAAGCTTTCTTT. Amino acids: CAWSGRTGAEAFF.

J is TRBJ1-3 and V is TRBV30; D gene unclear. This CDR3 has 15 residues. Trimming stripped 2 bases from V and 3 bases from J, with 14 bases between. CDR1 is GTSNPN and CDR2 is SVGIG in the germline V gene (reference sequence). Here the CDR3 reads CAWSIAGDHGNTIYF. As DNA, the CDR3 is TGTGCCTGGAGTATAGCCGGGGATCATGGAAACACCATATATTTT. The whole variable domain, remainder taken from reference TRBV30 and TRBJ1-3, is SQTIHQWPATLVQPVGSPLSLECTVEGTSNPNLYWYRQAAGRGLQLLFYSVGIGQISSEVPQNLSASRPQDRQFILSSKKLLLSDSGFYLCAWSIAGDHGNTIYFGEGSWLTVV.

This rearrangement joins TRBV9 to TRBJ2-2, with 15 bases identical to TRBD2. This CDR3 region has 19 residues. The V and J ends lost 1 base and 4 bases, in that order; junction bases with no gene match: 8. CDR1 and CDR2 (germline): SGDLS, YYNGEE. CDR3 nucleotides: TGTGCCAGCAGCGTAAGAGGACTAGCGGGAGGGCCTAGCACCGGGGAGCTGTTTTTT. It yields the protein CASSVRGLAGGPSTGELFF. The complete variable domain, with remaining parts taken from reference TRBV9 and TRBJ2-2, reads DSGVTQTPKHLITATGQRVTLRCSPRSGDLSVYWYQQSLDQGLQFLIQYYNGEERAKGNILERFSAQQFPDLHSELNLSSLELGDSALYFCASSVRGLAGGPSTGELFFGEGSRLTVL.

DNA of the CDR3: TGCGCCAGCAGCTTGAGGTGGGAGGGCCTCGAGACCCAGTACTTC. Amino acid sequence: CASSLRWEGLETQYF. The V gene is TRBV5-1, the J gene TRBJ2-5, with TRBD2 matching 7 bases. The CDR3 extends over 15 amino acids. J was trimmed by 5 bases and V by 1 base; bases with no gene match: 8. In germline, CDR1 is SGHRS, CDR2 YFSETQ.

The chain carries TRBV6-6 and TRBJ1-1; D unresolved. The germline gives CDR1 MNHNY, CDR2 SVGAGI (reference sequence). The CDR3 spans 13 residues. Trimming took 7 bases from V and 0 from J, leaving 9 bases between them. The CDR3: CASTAEMNTEAFF. CDR3 nucleotides: TGTGCCAGCACTGCGGAGATGAACACTGAAGCTTTCTTT.

J is TRBJ1-1 and V is TRBV9, with unresolved D. Germline CDR1 and CDR2: SGDLS and YYNGEE. Trimming stripped 4 bases from V and 0 bases from J, with 10 bases between. The CDR3 spans 14 residues. Here the CDR3 reads CASSTGVVNTEAFF. In DNA, the CDR3 is TGTGCCAGCAGCACCGGGGTTGTGAACACTGAAGCTTTCTTT.

This clone came up once. The genes are TRBV2 and TRBJ1-4, with TRBD1 matching over 7 bases. The CDR3 has 15 amino acids. V was pared by 5 bases and J by 7 bases, with 10 bases of the junction left unmatched. Germline V lookup: CDR1 SNHLY, CDR2 FYNNEI. The CDR3 here is CASSTTGAGGEKLFF. The CDR3 coding sequence is TGTGCCAGCAGTACCACAGGGGCGGGCGGTGAAAAACTGTTTTTT.

Points on this clone: Other DNA sequences in the sample encode the same CDR3. The gene calls are TRBV7-2 and TRBJ2-1; TRBD2 is a possible D gene (6 bases). The CDR3 covers 17 residues. In germline, CDR1 is SGHTA, CDR2 FQGNSA. The V gene lost 6 bases and the J gene lost 10 bases, with 28 bases spanning the gap. CDR3 DNA sequence: TGTGCCAGCAGTTTACAGAGGGTTAGCGCGGGGCCGGGGGAGCAGTTCTTC. This codes for CASSLQRVSAGPGEQFF.

The chain uses TRBV7-9 and TRBJ2-3; possible D gene TRBD1, 5 bases. Trimming stripped 3 bases from V and 3 bases from J, with 13 bases between. This CDR3 has 15 residues. Per the germline V gene, CDR1 is SEHNR and CDR2 is FQNEAQ (reference sequence). The CDR3 protein is CASSFGRVGTDTQYF. Written as DNA, the CDR3 is TGTGCCAGCAGCTTCGGCAGGGTCGGGACAGATACGCAGTATTTT.

This clone was recorded a few times. The chain uses TRBV2 and TRBJ2-7; 7 bases match TRBD2. Losses at the gene ends were 6 bases for V and 2 bases for J; bases not matched to a gene: 7. From germline, CDR1 is SNHLY and CDR2 FYNNEI. The CDR3 has 14 amino acids. CDR3 DNA: TGTGCCAGCAGCCGGACTAGTGGGGCCTACGAGCAGTACTTC. It translates to CASSRTSGAYEQYF.

This clone was seen only a few times. The V call is TRBV5-5, the J call TRBJ2-2; TRBD1 matches 10 bases. Unmatched junction bases numbered 6, after V lost 4 bases and J lost 6 bases. This CDR3 has 15 amino acids. Germline CDR1 SGHKS, CDR2 YYEKEE (reference sequence). The CDR3 reads CASSRTGGKAGELFF. The CDR3 bases are TGTGCCAGCAGCAGGACAGGGGGAAAAGCCGGGGAGCTGTTTTTT.

This clone occurred once. The genes are TRBV19 and TRBJ2-5; 7 bases match TRBD1. Looked up from germline, CDR1 is LNHDA and CDR2 is SQIVND (reference sequence). V trimming: 6 bases; J trimming: 2 bases; junction bases outside the gene matches: 12. The CDR3 runs 16 residues. CDR3 loop: CASSSIGTVSQETQYF. In DNA, the CDR3 is TGTGCCAGTAGCAGTATTGGGACAGTGTCACAAGAGACCCAGTACTTC.

The chain carries TRBV7-8 and TRBJ1-2; maybe TRBD1 (5 bases). The CDR3 length is 13 residues. Germline V lookup: CDR1 SGHVS, CDR2 FQNEAQ. Trimming took 5 bases from V and 8 from J, leaving 15 bases between them. The CDR3 DNA reads TGTGCCAGCAGCCCAATGGGGCTCCGGGGCTACACCTTC. It encodes CASSPMGLRGYTF.